The present entry profiles one T cell receptor (beta chain) with its context. Its matching antigen is unknown. In the PCR, 60 Vbeta and 13 Jbeta primers were used. TCRdb keeps only in-frame clones here, not all; method: immunoSEQ multiplex PCR. The sample consists of some 150,000 clones, about four fifths of them appearing once. These data originate in a study of cytomegalovirus exposure and HLA in healthy donors. Turning to the study itself: Earlier, approximately 110 million unique TCR beta sequences were recovered from around 190 million T cells by an analysis. Study observations and caveats: Later on, a genetic analysis was performed. It linked a missense variant in DCLRE1C with V- and J-gene trimming of TCR beta.

This TCR was sampled from a woman aged 18 to 35 in good health and CMV-seropositive. The specimen was PBMCs.

The CDR3 coding sequence is TGCGCCAGCAGTGGTGGACTAGCGGGGGCCGGAGGAACAGATACGCAGTATTTT. Protein: CASSGGLAGAGGTDTQYF. This rearrangement joins TRBV10-1 to TRBJ2-3; 13 nucleotides line up with TRBD2. The CDR3 totals 18 residues. CDR1 WNHNN and CDR2 SYGVQD come from the germline V gene (reference sequence). The J segment lost 3 bases and the V segment lost 4 bases, leaving 10 bases of the junction unmatched.